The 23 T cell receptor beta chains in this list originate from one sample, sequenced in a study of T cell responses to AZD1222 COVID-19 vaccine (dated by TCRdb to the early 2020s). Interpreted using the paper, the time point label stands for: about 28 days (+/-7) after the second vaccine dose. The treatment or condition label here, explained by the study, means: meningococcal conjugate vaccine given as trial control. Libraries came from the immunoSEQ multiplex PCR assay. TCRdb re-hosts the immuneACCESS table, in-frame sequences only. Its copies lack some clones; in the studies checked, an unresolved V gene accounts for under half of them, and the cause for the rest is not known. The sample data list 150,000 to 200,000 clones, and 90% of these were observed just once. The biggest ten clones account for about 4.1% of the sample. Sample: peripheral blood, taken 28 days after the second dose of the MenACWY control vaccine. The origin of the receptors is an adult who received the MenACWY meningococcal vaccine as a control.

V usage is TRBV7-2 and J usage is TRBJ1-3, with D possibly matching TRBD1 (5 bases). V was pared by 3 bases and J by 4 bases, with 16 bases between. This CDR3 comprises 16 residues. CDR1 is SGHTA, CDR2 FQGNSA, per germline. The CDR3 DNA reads TGTGCCAGCAGCTTGGGATCTGGGACGCTGGGAAACACCATATATTTT. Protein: CASSLGSGTLGNTIYF.

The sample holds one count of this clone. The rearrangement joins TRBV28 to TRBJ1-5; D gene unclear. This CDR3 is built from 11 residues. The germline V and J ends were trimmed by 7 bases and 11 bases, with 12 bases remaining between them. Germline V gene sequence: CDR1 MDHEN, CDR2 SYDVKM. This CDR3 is CASKSLRAQHF. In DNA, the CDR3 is TGTGCCAGCAAGTCCCTTCGTGCCCAGCATTTT. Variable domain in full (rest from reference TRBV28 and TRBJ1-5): DVKVTQSSRYLVKRTGEKVFLECVQDMDHENMFWYRQDPGLGLRLIYFSYDVKMKEKGDIPEGYSVSREKKERFSLILESASTNQTSMYLCASKSLRAQHFGDGTRLSIL.

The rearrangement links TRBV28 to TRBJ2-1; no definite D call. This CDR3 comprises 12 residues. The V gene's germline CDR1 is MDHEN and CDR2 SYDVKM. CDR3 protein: CASCLSYNEQFF. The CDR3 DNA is TGTGCGTCGTGTCTATCCTACAATGAGCAGTTCTTC.

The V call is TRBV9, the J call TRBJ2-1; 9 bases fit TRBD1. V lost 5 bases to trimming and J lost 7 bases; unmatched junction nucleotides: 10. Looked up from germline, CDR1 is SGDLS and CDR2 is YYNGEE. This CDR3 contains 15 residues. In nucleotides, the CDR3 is TGTGCCAGCAGTGGAGGGACAGGGTTTAGGAATGAGCAGTTCTTC. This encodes CASSGGTGFRNEQFF. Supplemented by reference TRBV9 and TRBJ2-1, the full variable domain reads DSGVTQTPKHLITATGQRVTLRCSPRSGDLSVYWYQQSLDQGLQFLIQYYNGEERAKGNILERFSAQQFPDLHSELNLSSLELGDSALYFCASSGGTGFRNEQFFGPGTRLTVL.

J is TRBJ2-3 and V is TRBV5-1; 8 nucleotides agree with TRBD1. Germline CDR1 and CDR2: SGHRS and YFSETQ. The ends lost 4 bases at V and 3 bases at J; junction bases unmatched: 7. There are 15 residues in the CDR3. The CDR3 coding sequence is TGCGCCAGCAGCCGGGGACAGGTTGGAACAGATACGCAGTATTTT. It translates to CASSRGQVGTDTQYF. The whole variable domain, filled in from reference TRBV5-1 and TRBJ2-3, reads KAGVTQTPRYLIKTRGQQVTLSCSPISGHRSVSWYQQTPGQGLQFLFEYFSETQRNKGNFPGRFSGRQFSNSRSEMNVSTLELGDSALYLCASSRGQVGTDTQYFGPGTRLTVL.

The CDR3 region has the DNA TGTGCCAGCAGCGGGGAAATAGATACGCAGTATTTT. It codes for CASSGEIDTQYF. This chain joins TRBV9 and TRBJ2-3, with D uncertain. V was shortened by 3 bases and J by 5 bases, with 7 bases between the two germline ends. The germline V gene encodes CDR1 SGDLS and CDR2 YYNGEE. The CDR3 totals 12 residues.

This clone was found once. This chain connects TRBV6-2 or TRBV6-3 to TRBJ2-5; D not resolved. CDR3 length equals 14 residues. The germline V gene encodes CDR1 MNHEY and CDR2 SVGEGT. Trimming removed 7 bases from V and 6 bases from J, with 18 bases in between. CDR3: CASTPSRQSQTQYF. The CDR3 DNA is TGTGCCAGCACCCCCTCTAGACAATCGCAGACCCAGTACTTC.

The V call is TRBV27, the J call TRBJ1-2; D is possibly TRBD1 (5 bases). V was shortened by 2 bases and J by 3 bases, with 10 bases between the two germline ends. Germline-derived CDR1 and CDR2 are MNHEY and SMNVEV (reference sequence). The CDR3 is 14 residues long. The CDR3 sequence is CASSLGGADYGYTF. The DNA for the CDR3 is TGTGCCAGCAGTTTAGGGGGAGCTGACTATGGCTACACCTTC.

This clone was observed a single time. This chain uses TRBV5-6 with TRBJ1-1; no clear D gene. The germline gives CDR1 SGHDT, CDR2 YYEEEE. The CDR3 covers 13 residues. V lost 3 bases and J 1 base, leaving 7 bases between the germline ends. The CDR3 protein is CASSSGSNTEAFF. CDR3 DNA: TGTGCCAGCAGCTCGGGATCGAACACTGAAGCTTTCTTT.

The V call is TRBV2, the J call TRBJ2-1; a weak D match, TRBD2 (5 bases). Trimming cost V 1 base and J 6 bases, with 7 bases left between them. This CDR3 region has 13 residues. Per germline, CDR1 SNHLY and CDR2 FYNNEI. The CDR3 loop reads CASSEGLANEQFF. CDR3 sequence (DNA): TGTGCCAGCAGTGAAGGGCTAGCCAATGAGCAGTTCTTC.

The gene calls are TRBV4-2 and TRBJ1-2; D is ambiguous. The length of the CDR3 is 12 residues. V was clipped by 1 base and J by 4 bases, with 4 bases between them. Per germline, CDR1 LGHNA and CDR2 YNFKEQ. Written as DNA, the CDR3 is TGTGCCAGCAGCCAAGGTCTCTATGGCTACACCTTC. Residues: CASSQGLYGYTF.

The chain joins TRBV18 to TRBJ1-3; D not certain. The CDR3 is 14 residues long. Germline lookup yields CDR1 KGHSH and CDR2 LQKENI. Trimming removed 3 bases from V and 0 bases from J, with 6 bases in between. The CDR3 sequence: CASSPQDSGNTIYF. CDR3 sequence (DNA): TGTGCCAGCTCACCGCAGGACTCTGGAAACACCATATATTTT.

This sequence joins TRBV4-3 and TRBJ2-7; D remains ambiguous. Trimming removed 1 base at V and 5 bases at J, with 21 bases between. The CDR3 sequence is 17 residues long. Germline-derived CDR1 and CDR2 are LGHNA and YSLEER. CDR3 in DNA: TGCGCCAGCAGCCAAGTGTTGGCCGAAGAATTGGTCCACGAGCAGTACTTC. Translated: CASSQVLAEELVHEQYF.

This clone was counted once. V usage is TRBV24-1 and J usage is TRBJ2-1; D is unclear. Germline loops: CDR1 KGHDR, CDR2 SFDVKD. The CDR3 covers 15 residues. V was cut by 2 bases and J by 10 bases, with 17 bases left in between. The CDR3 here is CATSDSSTRGAEQFF. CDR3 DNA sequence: TGTGCCACCAGTGATTCCTCTACGCGCGGAGCCGAGCAGTTCTTC.

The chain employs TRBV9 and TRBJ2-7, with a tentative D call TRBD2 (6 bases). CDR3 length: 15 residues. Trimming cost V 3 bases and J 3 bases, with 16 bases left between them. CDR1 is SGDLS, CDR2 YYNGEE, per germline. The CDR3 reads CASSEASSGFYEQYF. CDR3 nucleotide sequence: TGTGCCAGCAGCGAGGCATCCAGCGGGTTCTACGAGCAGTACTTC.

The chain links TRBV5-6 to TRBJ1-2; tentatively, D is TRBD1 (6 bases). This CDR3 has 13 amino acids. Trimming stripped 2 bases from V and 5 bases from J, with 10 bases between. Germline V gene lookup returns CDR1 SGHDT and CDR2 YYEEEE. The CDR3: CASSFGRGYGYTF. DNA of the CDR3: TGTGCCAGCAGCTTTGGCAGGGGATATGGCTACACCTTC.

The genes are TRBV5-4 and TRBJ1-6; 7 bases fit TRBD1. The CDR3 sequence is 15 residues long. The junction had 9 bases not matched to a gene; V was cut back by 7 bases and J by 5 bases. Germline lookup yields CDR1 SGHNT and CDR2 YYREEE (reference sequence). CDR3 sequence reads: CASRLFDRDNSPLHF. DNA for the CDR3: TGTGCCAGCCGACTTTTTGACAGGGATAATTCACCCCTCCACTTT.

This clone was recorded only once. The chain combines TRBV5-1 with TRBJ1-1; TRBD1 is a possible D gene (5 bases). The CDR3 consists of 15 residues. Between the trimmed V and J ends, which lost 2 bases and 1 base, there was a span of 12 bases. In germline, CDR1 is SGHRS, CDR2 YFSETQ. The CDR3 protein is CASSFWGGKNTEAFF. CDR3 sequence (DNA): TGCGCCAGCAGCTTTTGGGGGGGAAAGAACACTGAAGCTTTCTTT.

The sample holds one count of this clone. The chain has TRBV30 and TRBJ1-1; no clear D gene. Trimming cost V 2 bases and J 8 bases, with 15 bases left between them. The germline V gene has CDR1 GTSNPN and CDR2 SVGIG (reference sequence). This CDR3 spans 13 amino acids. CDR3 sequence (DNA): TGTGCCTGGAGTAGACTCAGCACGGTAGAAGCTTTCTTT. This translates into CAWSRLSTVEAFF. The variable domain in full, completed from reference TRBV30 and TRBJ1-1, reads SQTIHQWPATLVQPVGSPLSLECTVEGTSNPNLYWYRQAAGRGLQLLFYSVGIGQISSEVPQNLSASRPQDRQFILSSKKLLLSDSGFYLCAWSRLSTVEAFFGQGTRLTVV.

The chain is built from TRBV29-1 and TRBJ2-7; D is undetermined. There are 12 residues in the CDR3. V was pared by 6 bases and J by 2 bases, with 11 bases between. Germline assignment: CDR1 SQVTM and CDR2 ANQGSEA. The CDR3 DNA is TGCAGCGTCTCCGACGGAACCTACGAGCAGTACTTC. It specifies CSVSDGTYEQYF.

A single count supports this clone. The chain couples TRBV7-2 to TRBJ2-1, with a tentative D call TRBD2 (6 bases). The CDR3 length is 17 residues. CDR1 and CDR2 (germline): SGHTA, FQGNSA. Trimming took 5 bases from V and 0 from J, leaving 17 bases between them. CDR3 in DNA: TGTGCCAGCAGCCCATACTCATCCGGGAGCTCCTACAATGAGCAGTTCTTC. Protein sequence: CASSPYSSGSSYNEQFF. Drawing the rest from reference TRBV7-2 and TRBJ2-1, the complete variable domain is GAGVSQSPSNKVTEKGKDVELRCDPISGHTALYWYRQSLGQGLEFLIYFQGNSAPDKSGLPSDRFSAERTGGSVSTLTIQRTQQEDSAVYLCASSPYSSGSSYNEQFFGPGTRLTVL.

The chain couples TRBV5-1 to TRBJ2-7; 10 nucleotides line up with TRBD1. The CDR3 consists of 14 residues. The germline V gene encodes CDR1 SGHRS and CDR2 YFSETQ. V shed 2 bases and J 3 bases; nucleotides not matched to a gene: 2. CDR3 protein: CASSFRTGGYEQYF. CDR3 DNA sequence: TGCGCCAGCAGCTTTCGGACAGGGGGCTACGAGCAGTACTTC.

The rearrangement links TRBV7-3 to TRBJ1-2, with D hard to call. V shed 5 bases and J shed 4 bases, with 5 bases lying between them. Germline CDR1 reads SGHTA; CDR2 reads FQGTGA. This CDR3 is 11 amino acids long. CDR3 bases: TGTGCCAGCAGCGGAGGCTATGGCTACACCTTC. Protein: CASSGGYGYTF. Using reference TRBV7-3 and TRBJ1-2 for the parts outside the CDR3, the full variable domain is GAGVSQTPSNKVTEKGKYVELRCDPISGHTALYWYRQSLGQGPEFLIYFQGTGAADDSGLPNDRFFAVRPEGSVSTLKIQRTERGDSAVYLCASSGGYGYTFGSGTRLTVV.